Listed below are T cell receptor beta chains from one sample, sequenced in a study of blood T cells in healthy people across ages. TCRdb reprocessed the 5' RACE reads via MiXCR and lists one record per CDR3 protein. The sample records about 1.1 million distinct CDR3 sequences, around two fifths being singletons. The material sequenced was blood. These TCRs come from a young man in good health. Each CDR3 is given with its conserved first and last residue. A D gene is named only where the DNA matches it firmly. Clone size is stated in some rows and not others, as once, few, many or a class when expanded.

d_gene	abundance	v_gene	j_gene	CDR3nt	CDR3aa
TRBD1	many	TRBV29-1	TRBJ2-1	TGCAGCGTTAGGGGACAGGTCTATGAGCAGTTCTTC	CSVRGQVYEQFF
-	-	TRBV7-2	TRBJ1-1	TGTGCCAGCAGCTCAATATATATGAACACTGAAACTTTCTTT	CASSSIYMNTETFF
-	few	TRBV12-3/TRBV12-4	TRBJ2-3	TGTGCCAGCTCCGGGACGGTGAGCACAGATACGCAGTATTTT	CASSGTVSTDTQYF
-	few	TRBV28	TRBJ2-1	TGTGCCAGCACCCTGGCCGGGACAATCCCCAATGAGCAGTTCTTC	CASTLAGTIPNEQFF
-	-	TRBV29-1	TRBJ2-1	TGCAGCGTGGACGGGACCGACTCTTACAATGAGCAGTTCTTC	CSVDGTDSYNEQFF
-	-	TRBV12-3/TRBV12-4	TRBJ1-1	TGTGCCAGCAGTCCGACAGACACTGAAGCTTTCTTT	CASSPTDTEAFF
TRBD1	few	TRBV20-1	TRBJ1-5	TGCAGTGCTGGGGGGCAGGGGGCCTGGCAGCCCCAGCATTTT	CSAGGQGAWQPQHF
-	-	TRBV6-2/TRBV6-3	TRBJ2-1	TGTGCCAGCAGTGACGGGGGCAGGGAAAACGGCAATGAGCAGTTCTTC	CASSDGGRENGNEQFF
-	-	TRBV6-5	TRBJ2-7	TGTGCCAGCAGTTACTCGATAAGGGGGGACTACGAGCAGTACTTC	CASSYSIRGDYEQYF
TRBD1	few	TRBV6-6	TRBJ1-1	TGTGCCAGCAGTTACGCCCCAGGGGGCACTGAAGCTTTCTTT	CASSYAPGGTEAFF
TRBD1	-	TRBV27	TRBJ1-1	TGTGCCAGCCGGGACAGGGCTTATGAGGACACTGAAGCTTTCTTT	CASRDRAYEDTEAFF
TRBD1	many	TRBV6-5	TRBJ1-2	TGTGCCAGCCGGGACAGCCTGTATGGCTACACCTTC	CASRDSLYGYTF
TRBD1	few	TRBV13	TRBJ2-7	TGTGCCAGCAGCCTGACAGGGATCGAGCAGTACTTC	CASSLTGIEQYF
-	-	TRBV7-2	TRBJ2-1	TGTGCCAGCAGCCTGGCTTTAAGGGGGAGCTCCTACAATGAGCAGTTCTTC	CASSLALRGSSYNEQFF
-	few	TRBV20-1	TRBJ1-5	TGCAGTGCTCTGTCCCCCAAAACAGGGCTCTTTCAGCCCCAGCATTTT	CSALSPKTGLFQPQHF
TRBD2	few	TRBV29-1	TRBJ2-3	TGCAGCGTCCTTAGCGGGGGGGCAATAGATACGCAGTATTTT	CSVLSGGAIDTQYF
TRBD1	-	TRBV29-1	TRBJ1-2	TGCAGCATGGGGGGACAGGGAGACTATGGCTACACCTTC	CSMGGQGDYGYTF
-	few	TRBV7-2	TRBJ2-5	TGTGCCAGCGGCGACTGGCAAGAGACCCAGTACTTC	CASGDWQETQYF
TRBD2	-	TRBV11-1	TRBJ2-5	TGTGCCAGCAGCTTAGGAACTAGCGGACCGAACCAAGAGACCCAGTACTTC	CASSLGTSGPNQETQYF
TRBD1	-	TRBV10-3	TRBJ2-5	TGTGCCATCAGTGAGTACAGGGGCTGGGAGACCCAGTACTTC	CAISEYRGWETQYF
-	-	TRBV5-1	TRBJ2-6	TGCGCCAGCAGCTTAGACCTTTTCTCTGGGGCCAACGTCCTGACTTTC	CASSLDLFSGANVLTF
TRBD1	-	TRBV6-5	TRBJ1-4	TGTGCCAGCAGAAGCAAAAGGGGGCCGCCTGGAAAACTGTTTTTT	CASRSKRGPPGKLFF
-	many	TRBV7-8	TRBJ2-4	TGTGCCAGCAGCTTAGAGGCAGGGCAGTACTTC	CASSLEAGQYF
-	-	TRBV28	TRBJ2-3	TGTGCCAGCGGGGCGGACACCCGAGATACGCAGTATTTT	CASGADTRDTQYF
-	few	TRBV3-1	TRBJ1-2	TGTGCCAGCAGCCAAGATATTACAGACTATGGCTACACCTTC	CASSQDITDYGYTF
TRBD2	-	TRBV4-1	TRBJ2-5	TGCGCCAGCAGCCAGGTCGCGGGACTAGCGGGCGACGGACGTGAGCAGTACTTC	CASSQVAGLAGDGREQYF
TRBD1	few	TRBV10-3	TRBJ2-3	TGTGCCACAGGTGGAAAGGGGACAGATGCGCAGTATTTT	CATGGKGTDAQYF
TRBD1	few	TRBV20-1	TRBJ1-2	TGCAGTGCTGCCAGGGGGTTGGATGGCTACACCTTC	CSAARGLDGYTF
-	-	TRBV28	TRBJ1-1	TGTGCCAGCAATCTTCCATTTATGAACACTGAAGCTTTCTTT	CASNLPFMNTEAFF
-	few	TRBV4-1	TRBJ1-3	TGCGCCAGCAGCCAACCAGACAGGATCTCTGGAAACACCATATATTTT	CASSQPDRISGNTIYF
-	few	TRBV3-1	TRBJ1-1	TGTGCCAGCAGCCAAGGCCCAGGAAGGAACACTGAAGCTTTCTTT	CASSQGPGRNTEAFF
-	once	TRBV7-2	TRBJ2-3	TGTGGCAGCAGCTCGGGGGGCCGCTACACAGATACGCAGTATTTT	CGSSSGGRYTDTQYF
-	-	TRBV4-3	TRBJ2-3	TGCGCCAGCAGCCAAGAGAGGGCCCACAGCACAGATACGCAGTATTTT	CASSQERAHSTDTQYF
TRBD2	-	TRBV20-1	TRBJ2-5	TGCAGTGCACGGACTAGCGGGGGGCGCCAAGAGACCCAGTACTTC	CSARTSGGRQETQYF
-	-	TRBV14	TRBJ2-1	TGTGCCAGCAGCCAGAAGAATAACAGGGTTCGGGACAATGAGCAGTTCTTC	CASSQKNNRVRDNEQFF
-	-	TRBV7-9	TRBJ2-1	TGTGCCACGGAGGCGGGGGCTTACAATGAGCAGTTCTTC	CATEAGAYNEQFF
-	-	TRBV5-6	TRBJ2-7	TGTGCCAGCAGCTGGCCTGGACAGTCCTACGAGCAGTACTTC	CASSWPGQSYEQYF
-	-	TRBV19	TRBJ1-1	TGTGCCAGTAGAACCCCCGACAGGACTGAAGCTTTCTTT	CASRTPDRTEAFF
TRBD2	-	TRBV7-2	TRBJ2-7	TGTGCCAGCAGCTTAGTGCCTAGCGGGAGATACGAGCAGTACTTC	CASSLVPSGRYEQYF